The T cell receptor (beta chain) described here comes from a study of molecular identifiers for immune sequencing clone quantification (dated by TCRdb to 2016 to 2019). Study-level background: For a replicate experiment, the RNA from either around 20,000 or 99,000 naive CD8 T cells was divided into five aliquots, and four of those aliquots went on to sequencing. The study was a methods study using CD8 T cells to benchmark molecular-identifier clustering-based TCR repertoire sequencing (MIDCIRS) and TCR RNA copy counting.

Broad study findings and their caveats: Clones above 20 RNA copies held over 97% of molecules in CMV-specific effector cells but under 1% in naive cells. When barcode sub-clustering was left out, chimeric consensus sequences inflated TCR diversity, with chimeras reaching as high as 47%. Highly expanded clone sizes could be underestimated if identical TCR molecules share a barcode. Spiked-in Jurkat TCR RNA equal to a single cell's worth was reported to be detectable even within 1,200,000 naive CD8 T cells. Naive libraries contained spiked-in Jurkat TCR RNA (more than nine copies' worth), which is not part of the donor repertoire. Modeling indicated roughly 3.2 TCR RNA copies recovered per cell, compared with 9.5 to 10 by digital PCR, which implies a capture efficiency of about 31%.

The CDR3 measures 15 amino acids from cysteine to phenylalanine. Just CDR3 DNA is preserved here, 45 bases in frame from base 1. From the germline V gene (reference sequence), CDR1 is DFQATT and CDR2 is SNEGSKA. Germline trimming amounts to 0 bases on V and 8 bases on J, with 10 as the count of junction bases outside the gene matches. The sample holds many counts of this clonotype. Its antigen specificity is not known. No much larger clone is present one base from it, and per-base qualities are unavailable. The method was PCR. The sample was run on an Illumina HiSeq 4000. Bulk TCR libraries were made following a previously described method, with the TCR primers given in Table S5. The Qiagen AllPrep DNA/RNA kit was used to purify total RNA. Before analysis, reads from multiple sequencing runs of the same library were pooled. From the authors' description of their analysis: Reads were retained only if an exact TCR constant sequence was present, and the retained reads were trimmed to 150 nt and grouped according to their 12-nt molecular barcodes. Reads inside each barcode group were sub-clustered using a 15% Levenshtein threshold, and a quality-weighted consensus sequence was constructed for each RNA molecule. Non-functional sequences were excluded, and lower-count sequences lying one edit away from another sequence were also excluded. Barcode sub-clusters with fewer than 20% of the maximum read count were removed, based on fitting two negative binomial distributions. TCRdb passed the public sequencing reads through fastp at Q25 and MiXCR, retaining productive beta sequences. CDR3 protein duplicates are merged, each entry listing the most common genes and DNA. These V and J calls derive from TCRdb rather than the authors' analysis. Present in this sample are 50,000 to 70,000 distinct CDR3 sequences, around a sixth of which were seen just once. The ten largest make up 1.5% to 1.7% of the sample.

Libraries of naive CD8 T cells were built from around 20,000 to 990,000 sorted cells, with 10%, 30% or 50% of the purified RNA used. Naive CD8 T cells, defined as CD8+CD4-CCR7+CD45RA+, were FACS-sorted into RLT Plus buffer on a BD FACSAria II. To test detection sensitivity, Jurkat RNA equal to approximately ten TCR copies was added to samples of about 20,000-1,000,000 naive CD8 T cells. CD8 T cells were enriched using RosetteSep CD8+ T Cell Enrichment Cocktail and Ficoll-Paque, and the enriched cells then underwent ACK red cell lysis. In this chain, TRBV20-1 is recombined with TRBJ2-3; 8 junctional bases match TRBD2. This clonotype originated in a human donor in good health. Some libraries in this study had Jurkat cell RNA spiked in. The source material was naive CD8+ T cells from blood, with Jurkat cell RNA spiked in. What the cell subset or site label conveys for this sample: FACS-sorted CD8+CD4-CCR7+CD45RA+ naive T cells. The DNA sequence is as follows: TGCAGTGCTAGAGAAATTTATAGCGGGGCGGGTACGCAGTATTTT. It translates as CSAREIYSGAGTQYF.